The text below deals with one TCR beta chain. Its antigen is undetermined. This entry comes from a study of CD8+CD57+ T cells in acquired aplastic anemia. Study-level points and caveats: The CD8+ Simpson's diversity of patients and controls was not significantly different. Comparison of patients with controls identified approximately 28 shared CD8+ CDR3 sequences.

The CDR3 spans 14 residues. Per the germline V gene, CDR1 is MGHRA and CDR2 is YSYEKL. J was trimmed by 4 bases and V by 4 bases; bases with no gene match: 1. The study profiled TCR beta VDJ and CDR3 using genomic DNA as template. TCRdb re-called the reads with MiXCR, one entry per CDR3 protein. The data contain around 170,000 distinct CDR3 sequences, around 45% of them seen just once; the ten biggest clones take up under 3%. The rearrangement uses TRBV4-1 and TRBJ2-2, with 9 bases matching TRBD2. Sequencing was carried out using sorted CD4+, CD8+, or CD8+CD57+ T cells (not recorded which) from PBMCs. The source of this sequence is a human donor in good health. The CDR3 DNA reads TGCGCCAGCAGCCCTAGCGGGATCACCGGGGAGCTGTTTTTT. This encodes CASSPSGITGELFF.